This is a list of T cell receptor beta chains from one sample in a study of T cell repertoires in cytomegalovirus infection. TCRdb called the reads again in MiXCR, with one record for every CDR3 protein. The top ten clones hold approximately 4.2% of a sample with 150,000 to 200,000 distinct CDR3 sequences, more than 9% of them seen once. The sample comprised PBMCs. These receptors were obtained from a human donor in good health (CMV status not recorded). Some clones in this sample may be carry-over from other donors' samples. CDR3s include the opening cysteine and the closing phenylalanine or tryptophan. Each record gives: V gene, D gene, J gene, CDR3 protein. A D gene is named only where the DNA matches it firmly.

TRBV28,NA,TRBJ1-1,CASSLHIRVPAVFF
TRBV7-2,TRBD1,TRBJ2-7,CASSPDPRQGRGYEQYF
TRBV7-2,NA,TRBJ1-4,CASSLMDPGNEKLFF
TRBV7-3,NA,TRBJ2-7,CASSLKIGYEQYF
TRBV7-2,TRBD1,TRBJ2-5,CASSRDRGETQYF
TRBV7-6,NA,TRBJ2-1,CASSSRGSYEQFF
TRBV6-2/TRBV6-3,NA,TRBJ2-3,CASSYSRITDTQYF
TRBV19,NA,TRBJ2-4,CASSANTGTGGNIQYF
TRBV7-2,NA,TRBJ2-1,CASSLDWGRQFF
TRBV7-3,TRBD2,TRBJ2-1,CASSLNRREGQDEQFF
TRBV7-2,NA,TRBJ1-2,CASSLVGASDYGYTF
TRBV10-3,NA,TRBJ2-1,CAIRIWPGQNEQFF
TRBV14,NA,TRBJ2-1,CASSPRANSYNEQFF
TRBV7-2,TRBD2,TRBJ2-1,CASRQAGTSFNEQFF
TRBV11-2,TRBD1,TRBJ1-2,CASSLVRDRGLGYAF
TRBV4-1,NA,TRBJ2-7,CASSQAPTADYEQYF
TRBV28,NA,TRBJ2-1,CASRLDPGYNEQFF
TRBV5-4,NA,TRBJ2-7,CASSLERADSYEQYF
TRBV14,NA,TRBJ1-1,CASSTSGMATEAFF
TRBV18,TRBD1,TRBJ1-1,CASSQGQGMTEAFF
TRBV25-1,NA,TRBJ2-7,CASSEQTYEQYF
TRBV7-2,NA,TRBJ1-2,CASSLRQDYGYTF
TRBV7-2,NA,TRBJ2-7,CASSLVSYEQYF
TRBV7-2,NA,TRBJ2-3,CASSLRAGSSTDTQYF
TRBV19,NA,TRBJ1-1,CASSIKRNTEAFF
TRBV19,TRBD1,TRBJ2-5,CASSIGAPGQGARETQYF
TRBV3-1,NA,TRBJ2-7,CASSQRTGSHEQYF
TRBV29-1,NA,TRBJ2-5,CSVEGGQYRAPQETQYF
TRBV14,TRBD2,TRBJ2-1,CASTGLAVPYNEQFF
TRBV11-2,TRBD2,TRBJ2-1,CASTPLAGGLFEQFF
TRBV28,TRBD2,TRBJ2-1,CASRGSGGPTYNEQFF
TRBV19,NA,TRBJ1-5,CASSIDGAIIPPQHF
TRBV23-1,NA,TRBJ2-5,CASSQSVRGVQQETQYF
TRBV6-6,NA,TRBJ2-1,CASSPGRVFSYNEQFF
TRBV7-3,NA,TRBJ2-2,CASSMDRSGRSGELFF
TRBV15,NA,TRBJ1-5,CATSRQGSNQPQHF
TRBV12-3/TRBV12-4,NA,TRBJ2-7,CASSRHAYEQYF
TRBV7-2,NA,TRBJ2-7,CASSFDQGRSYEQYF
TRBV18,TRBD1,TRBJ2-4,CASSPGTGENIQYF
TRBV4-2,TRBD2,TRBJ2-4,CASSQDRAGQKNIQYF
TRBV14,TRBD1,TRBJ1-1,CASSQGGQGRAFF
TRBV6-2/TRBV6-3,NA,TRBJ1-6,CASGTGISSPLHF
TRBV7-2,TRBD1,TRBJ1-2,CASSPQGKGYGYTF
TRBV19,NA,TRBJ2-1,CASSIQGPNEQFF
TRBV4-3,TRBD2,TRBJ2-7,CASSQEPAGGVYEQYF
TRBV5-1,NA,TRBJ2-3,CASALQTGYTDTQYF
TRBV20-1,NA,TRBJ1-1,CSARGGRTAEAFF
TRBV4-3,TRBD2,TRBJ2-3,CASSQGSGVAPDTQYF
TRBV12-3/TRBV12-4,TRBD1,TRBJ2-1,CASSLEQGAWNEQFF
TRBV7-3,NA,TRBJ1-1,CASSLIGEGEAFF
TRBV3-1,NA,TRBJ1-2,CASSSTDGGHYGYTF
TRBV5-1,NA,TRBJ2-2,CASSLRWSGAANTGELFF